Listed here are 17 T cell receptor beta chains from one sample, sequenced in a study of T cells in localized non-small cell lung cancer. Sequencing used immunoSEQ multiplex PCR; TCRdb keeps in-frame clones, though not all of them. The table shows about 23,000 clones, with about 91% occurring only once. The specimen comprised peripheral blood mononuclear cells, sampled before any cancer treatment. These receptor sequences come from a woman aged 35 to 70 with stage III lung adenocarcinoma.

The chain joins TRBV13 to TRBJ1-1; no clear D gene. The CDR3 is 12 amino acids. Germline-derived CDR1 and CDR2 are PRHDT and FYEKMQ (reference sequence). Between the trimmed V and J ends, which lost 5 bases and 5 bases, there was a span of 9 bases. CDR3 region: CASSPRRTEAFF. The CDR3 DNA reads TGTGCCAGCAGCCCTAGGCGGACTGAAGCTTTCTTT.

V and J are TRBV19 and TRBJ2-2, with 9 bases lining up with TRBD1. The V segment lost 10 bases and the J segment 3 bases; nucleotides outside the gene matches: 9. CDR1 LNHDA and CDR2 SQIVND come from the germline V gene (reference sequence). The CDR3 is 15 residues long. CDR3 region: CATDEGQGDTGELFF. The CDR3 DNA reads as TGTGCCACCGACGAGGGACAGGGCGACACCGGGGAGCTGTTTTTT.

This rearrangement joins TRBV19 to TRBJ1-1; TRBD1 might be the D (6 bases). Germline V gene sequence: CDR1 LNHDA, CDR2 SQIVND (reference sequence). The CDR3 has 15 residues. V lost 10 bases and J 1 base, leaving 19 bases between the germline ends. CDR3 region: CATTRGGDKNTEAFF. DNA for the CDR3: TGTGCCACCACCCGCGGGGGGGACAAGAACACTGAAGCTTTCTTT. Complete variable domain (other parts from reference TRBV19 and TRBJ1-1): DGGITQSPKYLFRKEGQNVTLSCEQNLNHDAMYWYRQDPGQGLRLIYYSQIVNDFQKGDIAEGYSVSREKKESFPLTVTSAQKNPTAFYLCATTRGGDKNTEAFFGQGTRLTVV.

CDR3 residues: CASSLMDPFYGYTF. The CDR3 DNA reads TGTGCCAGCAGCTTGATGGACCCTTTCTATGGCTACACCTTC. The J gene is TRBJ1-2, the V gene TRBV7-9; D is ambiguous. The CDR3 runs 14 residues. The germline CDR1 and CDR2 sequences are SEHNR and FQNEAQ (reference sequence). V lost 3 bases to trimming and J lost 4 bases, with 12 bases between them.

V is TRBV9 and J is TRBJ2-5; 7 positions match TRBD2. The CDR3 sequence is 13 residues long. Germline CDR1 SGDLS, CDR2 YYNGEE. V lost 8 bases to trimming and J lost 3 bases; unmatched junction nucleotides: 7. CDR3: CASTGAGEETQYF. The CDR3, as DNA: TGTGCCAGTACCGGGGCGGGAGAAGAGACCCAGTACTTC.

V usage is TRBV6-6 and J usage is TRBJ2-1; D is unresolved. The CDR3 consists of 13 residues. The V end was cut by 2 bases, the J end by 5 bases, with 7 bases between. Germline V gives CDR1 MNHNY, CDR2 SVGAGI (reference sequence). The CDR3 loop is CASSYPPDNEQFF. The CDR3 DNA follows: TGTGCCAGCAGTTACCCTCCGGACAATGAGCAGTTCTTC.

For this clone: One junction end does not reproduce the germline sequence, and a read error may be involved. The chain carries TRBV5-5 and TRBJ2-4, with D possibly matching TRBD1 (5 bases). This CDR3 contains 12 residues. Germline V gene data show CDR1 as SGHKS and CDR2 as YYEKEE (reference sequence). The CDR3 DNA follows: TGTGCCAGCAGCTTGGCCGAGGCAGGGCTGAACTTC. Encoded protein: CASSLAEAGLNF.

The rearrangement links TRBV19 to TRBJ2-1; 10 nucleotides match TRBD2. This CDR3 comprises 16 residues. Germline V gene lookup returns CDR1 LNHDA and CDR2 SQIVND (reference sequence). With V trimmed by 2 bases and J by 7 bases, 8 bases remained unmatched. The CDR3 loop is CASSIQRGGSGNEQFF. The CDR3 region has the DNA TGTGCCAGTAGTATACAGCGGGGGGGCTCGGGTAATGAGCAGTTCTTC.

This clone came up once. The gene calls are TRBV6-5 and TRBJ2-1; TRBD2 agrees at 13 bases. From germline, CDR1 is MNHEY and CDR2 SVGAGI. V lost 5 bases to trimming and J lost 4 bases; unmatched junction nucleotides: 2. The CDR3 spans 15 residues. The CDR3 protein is CASSPGLAGYNEQFF. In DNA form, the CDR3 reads TGTGCCAGCAGTCCGGGACTAGCGGGATACAATGAGCAGTTCTTC.

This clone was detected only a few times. As DNA, the CDR3 is TGTGCCTGGAGTGCACCTTGGGGCAGCTCAAATCAGCCCCAGCATTTT. Translated: CAWSAPWGSSNQPQHF. The chain is built from TRBV30 and TRBJ1-5; D possibly corresponds to TRBD1 (5 bases). This CDR3 has 16 amino acids. The ends were cut back, 1 base at V and 4 bases at J, with 17 bases in the middle. Germline V gene lookup returns CDR1 GTSNPN and CDR2 SVGIG (reference sequence).

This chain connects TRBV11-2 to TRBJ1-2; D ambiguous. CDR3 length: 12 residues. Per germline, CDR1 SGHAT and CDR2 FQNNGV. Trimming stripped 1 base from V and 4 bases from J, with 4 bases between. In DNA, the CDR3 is TGTGCCAGCAGCTTAGTGGGCTATGGCTACACCTTC. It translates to CASSLVGYGYTF.

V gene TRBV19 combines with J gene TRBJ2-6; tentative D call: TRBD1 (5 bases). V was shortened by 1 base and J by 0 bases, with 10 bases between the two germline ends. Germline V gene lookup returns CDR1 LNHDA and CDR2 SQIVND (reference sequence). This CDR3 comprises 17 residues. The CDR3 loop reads CASSIGRQGSGANVLTF. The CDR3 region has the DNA TGTGCCAGTAGTATAGGCAGGCAGGGCTCTGGGGCCAACGTCCTGACTTTC.

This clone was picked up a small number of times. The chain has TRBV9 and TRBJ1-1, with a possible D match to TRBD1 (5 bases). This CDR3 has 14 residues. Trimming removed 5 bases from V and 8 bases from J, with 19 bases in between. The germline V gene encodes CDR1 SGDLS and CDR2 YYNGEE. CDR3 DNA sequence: TGTGCCAGCAGAAATGAAACCGGGACCGGCGAAGCTTTCTTT. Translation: CASRNETGTGEAFF.

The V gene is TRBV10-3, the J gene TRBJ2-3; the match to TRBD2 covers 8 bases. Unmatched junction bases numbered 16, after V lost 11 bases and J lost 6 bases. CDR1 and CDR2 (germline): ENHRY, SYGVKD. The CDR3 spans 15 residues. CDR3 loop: CAAAAGGGVGDTQYF. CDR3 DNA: TGTGCCGCAGCTGCGGGAGGAGGAGTGGGGGATACGCAGTATTTT.

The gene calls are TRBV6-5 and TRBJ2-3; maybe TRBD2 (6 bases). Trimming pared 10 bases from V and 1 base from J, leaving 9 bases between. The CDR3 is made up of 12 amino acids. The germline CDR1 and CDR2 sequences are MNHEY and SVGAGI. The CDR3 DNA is TGTGCCACCAGGAGGGGCACAGATACGCAGTATTTT. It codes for CATRRGTDTQYF.

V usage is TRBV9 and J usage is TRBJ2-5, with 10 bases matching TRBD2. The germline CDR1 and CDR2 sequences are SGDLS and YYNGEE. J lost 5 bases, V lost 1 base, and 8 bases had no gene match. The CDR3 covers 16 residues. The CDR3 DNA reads TGTGCCAGCAGCGTATCGGGAGCGGGAGGGAGGGAGACCCAGTACTTC. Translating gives CASSVSGAGGRETQYF.

As DNA, the CDR3 is TGTGCCAGCGGGGCTAGGGGCAGGGCCTACGAGCAGTACTTC. Residues: CASGARGRAYEQYF. V and J are TRBV5-5 and TRBJ2-7; a weak D match, TRBD1 (5 bases). This CDR3 spans 14 amino acids. Germline CDR1 SGHKS, CDR2 YYEKEE (reference sequence). The V gene lost 7 bases and the J gene lost 2 bases, with 16 bases spanning the gap.